A selection of T cell receptor beta chains follows, all from one sample in a study of blood T cell repertoires in COVID-19. Measured with immunoSEQ multiplex PCR; TCRdb has only the in-frame clones, and not every one. The repertoire holds tens of thousands of clones, about 89% seen once, with approximately 7.4% in the top ten. The sample taken for sequencing was peripheral blood. Source of these receptors: a human donor with acute or convalescent COVID-19. The donor label of this sample is uncertain. Both conserved end residues are part of each CDR3. Each record gives: J gene, clone size, V gene, D gene, CDR3 DNA, CDR3 protein. A D gene is named only where the DNA matches it firmly. Clone size is stated in some rows and not others, as once, few, many or a class when expanded.

j_gene: TRBJ2-3
abundance: -
v_gene: TRBV28
d_gene: TRBD2
CDR3nt: TGTGCCAGCAGCCATCGGGGGGGTAGCACAGATACGCAGTATTTT
CDR3aa: CASSHRGGSTDTQYF

j_gene: TRBJ1-1
abundance: once
v_gene: TRBV10-3
d_gene: -
CDR3nt: TGTGCCATCACCGCCGCCCCGGGGGCTGAAGCTTTCTTT
CDR3aa: CAITAAPGAEAFF

j_gene: TRBJ2-3
abundance: -
v_gene: TRBV11-1
d_gene: TRBD1
CDR3nt: TGTGCCAGCAGCTTACAGCGGGACAGGGGGTTGGATACGCAGTATTTT
CDR3aa: CASSLQRDRGLDTQYF

j_gene: TRBJ1-2
abundance: -
v_gene: TRBV27
d_gene: -
CDR3nt: TGTGCCAGCAGTTCTTCCCCTCTAGCTAACTATGGCTACACCTTC
CDR3aa: CASSSSPLANYGYTF

j_gene: TRBJ1-5
abundance: -
v_gene: TRBV7-8
d_gene: TRBD1
CDR3nt: TGTGCCAGCAGCACCGGACAGGCCGGGGATCAGCCCCAGCATTTT
CDR3aa: CASSTGQAGDQPQHF

j_gene: TRBJ1-2
abundance: -
v_gene: TRBV7-8
d_gene: TRBD1
CDR3nt: TGTGCCAGCAGCTTAGAAACCAGGGGGCTCTATGGCTACACCTTC
CDR3aa: CASSLETRGLYGYTF

j_gene: TRBJ2-3
abundance: -
v_gene: TRBV15
d_gene: -
CDR3nt: TGTGCCACCAGCAGGGGGGGAAGGGGAGCGGATACGCAGTATTTT
CDR3aa: CATSRGGRGADTQYF

j_gene: TRBJ2-3
abundance: -
v_gene: TRBV5-1
d_gene: -
CDR3nt: TGCGCCAGCAGCTTGGTCGGGCAGGGGACAGATACGCAGTATTTT
CDR3aa: CASSLVGQGTDTQYF

j_gene: TRBJ2-2
abundance: -
v_gene: TRBV19
d_gene: TRBD2
CDR3nt: TGTGCCAGTAGTTTTAGCGGGGGCGCCCCCACCGGGGAGCTGTTTTTT
CDR3aa: CASSFSGGAPTGELFF

j_gene: TRBJ2-3
abundance: -
v_gene: TRBV7-9
d_gene: -
CDR3nt: TGTGCCAGCAGCTTTTTAGGACAGCCTCCCCCAGATACGCAGTATTTT
CDR3aa: CASSFLGQPPPDTQYF

j_gene: TRBJ1-5
abundance: -
v_gene: TRBV10-3
d_gene: TRBD1
CDR3nt: TGTGCCAGCGCTCCGGGACAGGGGAAATTCGGCAATCAGCCCCAGCATTTT
CDR3aa: CASAPGQGKFGNQPQHF

j_gene: TRBJ1-1
abundance: once
v_gene: TRBV6-5
d_gene: -
CDR3nt: TGTGCCAGCAGTTACTCGGCCAGGGTAGACACTGAAGCTTTCTTT
CDR3aa: CASSYSARVDTEAFF

j_gene: TRBJ1-6
abundance: -
v_gene: TRBV13
d_gene: -
CDR3nt: TGTGCCGGCAGCCGGTACCAGGGGCCTTTAGATTCACCCCTCCACTTT
CDR3aa: CAGSRYQGPLDSPLHF

j_gene: TRBJ1-1
abundance: -
v_gene: TRBV10-3
d_gene: -
CDR3nt: TGTGCCATCAGTGAGTCGAGACAAACGAACACTGAAGCTTTCTTT
CDR3aa: CAISESRQTNTEAFF

j_gene: TRBJ2-2
abundance: once
v_gene: TRBV6-6
d_gene: TRBD2
CDR3nt: TGTGCCAGCAGTTCCACTAGCGGGGGTTACACCGGGGAGCTGTTTTTT
CDR3aa: CASSSTSGGYTGELFF

j_gene: TRBJ2-2
abundance: -
v_gene: TRBV7-3
d_gene: TRBD2
CDR3nt: TGTGCCAGCAGCCAATCTAGCGGGGGTATCACCGGGGAGCTGTTTTTT
CDR3aa: CASSQSSGGITGELFF

j_gene: TRBJ1-5
abundance: -
v_gene: TRBV4-1
d_gene: -
CDR3nt: TGCGCCAGCAGCCAAGATTGGGGAGTTGGCAATCAGCCCCAGCATTTT
CDR3aa: CASSQDWGVGNQPQHF

j_gene: TRBJ2-2
abundance: -
v_gene: TRBV5-1
d_gene: TRBD1
CDR3nt: TGCGCCAGCAGCTTGGGACGGGACAGGGGGCCCACCGGGGAGCTGTTTTTT
CDR3aa: CASSLGRDRGPTGELFF

j_gene: TRBJ1-2
abundance: -
v_gene: TRBV20-1
d_gene: -
CDR3nt: TGCAGTGCAAACGGACAGTTTGGCTACACCTTC
CDR3aa: CSANGQFGYTF

j_gene: TRBJ1-1
abundance: -
v_gene: TRBV7-3
d_gene: TRBD1
CDR3nt: TGTGCCAGCAGCTTAAGCAGGACAGGGCAGCCTGAAGCTTTCTTT
CDR3aa: CASSLSRTGQPEAFF

j_gene: TRBJ1-2
abundance: once
v_gene: TRBV28
d_gene: -
CDR3nt: TGTGCCAGCAGTTTATGGGGGCGACATACCTCTTCATCCTATGGCTACACCTTC
CDR3aa: CASSLWGRHTSSSYGYTF

j_gene: TRBJ2-1
abundance: once
v_gene: TRBV7-6
d_gene: TRBD1
CDR3nt: TGTGCCAGCAGCCCGGGACAGGGGGAGGGGTCCTACAATGAGCAGTTCTTC
CDR3aa: CASSPGQGEGSYNEQFF

j_gene: TRBJ2-2
abundance: -
v_gene: TRBV11-2
d_gene: -
CDR3nt: TGTGCCAGCAGCCGAAACGGGGGCGGGGGCACCGGGGAGCTGTTTTTT
CDR3aa: CASSRNGGGGTGELFF

j_gene: TRBJ2-3
abundance: -
v_gene: TRBV2
d_gene: -
CDR3nt: TGTGCCAGCAGTGTTGGGACTCCCGACACAGATACGCAGTATTTT
CDR3aa: CASSVGTPDTDTQYF

j_gene: TRBJ2-2
abundance: once
v_gene: TRBV5-1
d_gene: -
CDR3nt: TGCGCCAGCAGCTTTTTAGGGGCTCTTAACACCGGGGAGCTGTTTTTT
CDR3aa: CASSFLGALNTGELFF

j_gene: TRBJ2-7
abundance: once
v_gene: TRBV24-1
d_gene: TRBD1
CDR3nt: TGTGCCACCAGTGATTCCCGGGACAGGGGGAGGTACGAGCAGTACTTC
CDR3aa: CATSDSRDRGRYEQYF

j_gene: TRBJ1-1
abundance: -
v_gene: TRBV3-1/TRBV3-2
d_gene: -
CDR3nt: TGTGCCAGCAGCAAAGACAGGTTGAACACTGAAGCTTTCTTT
CDR3aa: CASSKDRLNTEAFF

j_gene: TRBJ1-2
abundance: -
v_gene: TRBV28
d_gene: TRBD1
CDR3nt: TGTGCCAGCAGTCCGTTCGACAGGGGACGGAGCTTC
CDR3aa: CASSPFDRGRSF

j_gene: TRBJ2-1
abundance: -
v_gene: TRBV7-3
d_gene: TRBD2
CDR3nt: TGTGCCAGCAGCTTCAGCGGGGGCGCCTACAATGAGCAGTTCTTC
CDR3aa: CASSFSGGAYNEQFF

j_gene: TRBJ1-6
abundance: -
v_gene: TRBV28
d_gene: -
CDR3nt: TGTGCCAGCACAGGGCAGGGCTCACCCCTCCACTTT
CDR3aa: CASTGQGSPLHF

j_gene: TRBJ1-3
abundance: -
v_gene: TRBV6-5
d_gene: -
CDR3nt: TGTGCCAGCAGTTACCACCAGGGAAACACCATATATTTT
CDR3aa: CASSYHQGNTIYF

j_gene: TRBJ2-7
abundance: -
v_gene: TRBV7-6
d_gene: -
CDR3nt: TGTGCCAGCAGCCAGGATAGGCCCTACGAGCAGTACTTC
CDR3aa: CASSQDRPYEQYF

j_gene: TRBJ2-1
abundance: -
v_gene: TRBV6-6
d_gene: TRBD2
CDR3nt: TGTGCCAGCAGTTCCGGGCTAGCGGGGGGCAATGAGCAGTTCTTC
CDR3aa: CASSSGLAGGNEQFF

j_gene: TRBJ2-4
abundance: -
v_gene: TRBV11-2
d_gene: TRBD2
CDR3nt: TGTGCCAGCAGCGTGAGCGGGGGGCTTCTTCTCAAAAACATTCAGTACTTC
CDR3aa: CASSVSGGLLLKNIQYF

j_gene: TRBJ1-2
abundance: -
v_gene: TRBV9
d_gene: TRBD1
CDR3nt: TGTGCCAGCAGCGTAGCGTGGGACAGGGAGGTCTATGGCTACACCTTC
CDR3aa: CASSVAWDREVYGYTF

j_gene: TRBJ1-1
abundance: -
v_gene: TRBV5-1
d_gene: -
CDR3nt: TGCGCCAGCAGCTCAGGGATTTGGGACACTGAAGCTTTCTTT
CDR3aa: CASSSGIWDTEAFF

j_gene: TRBJ1-2
abundance: -
v_gene: TRBV28
d_gene: TRBD1
CDR3nt: TGTGCCAGCAGTCCGGGACAGGGAGATGGCTACACCTTC
CDR3aa: CASSPGQGDGYTF

j_gene: TRBJ1-1
abundance: -
v_gene: TRBV27
d_gene: TRBD1
CDR3nt: TGTGCCAGCAGTTCAGGACAGGGGGCTAGCACTGAAGCTTTCTTT
CDR3aa: CASSSGQGASTEAFF

j_gene: TRBJ1-5
abundance: -
v_gene: TRBV6-5
d_gene: TRBD1
CDR3nt: TGTGCCAGCAGTTACTCCCAGGGGGATAATCAGCCCCAGCATTTT
CDR3aa: CASSYSQGDNQPQHF

j_gene: TRBJ2-5
abundance: -
v_gene: TRBV2
d_gene: TRBD2
CDR3nt: TGTGCCAGCAGTGAATGGCGGGGGGAGGGAGAGACCCAGTACTTC
CDR3aa: CASSEWRGEGETQYF

j_gene: TRBJ1-2
abundance: -
v_gene: TRBV2
d_gene: -
CDR3nt: TGTGCCAGCAGTGAAGCGGGGTACCGTGGGGCGACTAGTAGCTATGGCTACACCTTC
CDR3aa: CASSEAGYRGATSSYGYTF

j_gene: TRBJ1-3
abundance: once
v_gene: TRBV19
d_gene: -
CDR3nt: TGTGCCAGTCGGAACACAGGGAAAGCGGGAAACACCATATATTTT
CDR3aa: CASRNTGKAGNTIYF

j_gene: TRBJ1-1
abundance: -
v_gene: TRBV6-6
d_gene: -
CDR3nt: TGTGCCTCCCAAGCCAGGGATGGGAACACTGAAGCTTTCTTT
CDR3aa: CASQARDGNTEAFF

j_gene: TRBJ1-1
abundance: -
v_gene: TRBV5-1
d_gene: -
CDR3nt: TGCGCCAGCAGCTGGAACAGGAACACTGAAGCTTTCTTT
CDR3aa: CASSWNRNTEAFF

j_gene: TRBJ1-5
abundance: -
v_gene: TRBV28
d_gene: TRBD1
CDR3nt: TGTGCCAGCACGGGGACAGGACAGCCCCAGCATTTT
CDR3aa: CASTGTGQPQHF

j_gene: TRBJ2-3
abundance: -
v_gene: TRBV5-4
d_gene: TRBD2
CDR3nt: TGTGCCAGCAGCCTCGGACTAGGGAGGGCAGATACGCAGTATTTT
CDR3aa: CASSLGLGRADTQYF

j_gene: TRBJ1-1
abundance: -
v_gene: TRBV6-5
d_gene: -
CDR3nt: TGTGCCAGCCCGCCACGACCAGGCTTTGAAGCTTTCTTT
CDR3aa: CASPPRPGFEAFF

j_gene: TRBJ1-1
abundance: once
v_gene: TRBV6-5
d_gene: TRBD1
CDR3nt: TGTGCCAGCGGGTACAGGGGGCGGGAGACTGAAGCTTTCTTT
CDR3aa: CASGYRGRETEAFF

j_gene: TRBJ2-4
abundance: -
v_gene: TRBV28
d_gene: TRBD1
CDR3nt: TGTGCCAGCAGATACAACCGCGGGACAGGGGGAACGGGGCACATTCAGTACTTC
CDR3aa: CASRYNRGTGGTGHIQYF

j_gene: TRBJ2-5
abundance: -
v_gene: TRBV3-1/TRBV3-2
d_gene: TRBD1
CDR3nt: TGTGCCAGCAGCCAGTTTCGAAGGGGGCTCTCCGGGGAGACCCAGTACTTC
CDR3aa: CASSQFRRGLSGETQYF

j_gene: TRBJ2-7
abundance: -
v_gene: TRBV28
d_gene: -
CDR3nt: TGTGCCAGCAGTCGCAGGGATCTCCCCTCCTACGAGCAGTACTTC
CDR3aa: CASSRRDLPSYEQYF

j_gene: TRBJ1-2
abundance: -
v_gene: TRBV4-1
d_gene: -
CDR3nt: TGCGCCAGCAGCCAAGCTTGGGGCAGTGGAGGCTACACCTTC
CDR3aa: CASSQAWGSGGYTF

j_gene: TRBJ2-3
abundance: -
v_gene: TRBV24-1
d_gene: -
CDR3nt: TGTGCCACCAGTGATTTGGGGCAGGTCCCGGGGACAGATACGCAGTATTTT
CDR3aa: CATSDLGQVPGTDTQYF

j_gene: TRBJ1-2
abundance: -
v_gene: TRBV5-1
d_gene: -
CDR3nt: TGCGCCAGCAGCTTGGCCGTCGTGGAGGGTACCTATGGCTACACCTTC
CDR3aa: CASSLAVVEGTYGYTF

j_gene: TRBJ1-1
abundance: -
v_gene: TRBV3-1/TRBV3-2
d_gene: -
CDR3nt: TGTGCCAGCAGCCAAGCTCAGGGCGAAGCTTTCTTT
CDR3aa: CASSQAQGEAFF

j_gene: TRBJ1-4
abundance: -
v_gene: TRBV29-1
d_gene: -
CDR3nt: TGCAGCGGCGGTGGGGGGTTAGGTGAAAAACTGTTTTTT
CDR3aa: CSGGGGLGEKLFF

j_gene: TRBJ2-2
abundance: -
v_gene: TRBV19
d_gene: -
CDR3nt: TGTGCCACCCCTGGGCAGAACACCGGGGAGCTGTTTTTT
CDR3aa: CATPGQNTGELFF

j_gene: TRBJ1-4
abundance: -
v_gene: TRBV18
d_gene: -
CDR3nt: TGTGCCAGCTCCCCCCTGGGCAGGGGAAATGAAAAACTGTTTTTT
CDR3aa: CASSPLGRGNEKLFF

j_gene: TRBJ2-7
abundance: -
v_gene: TRBV12-3/TRBV12-4
d_gene: -
CDR3nt: TGTGCCAGCAGTTGGGGCCAGACCTACGAGCAGTACTTC
CDR3aa: CASSWGQTYEQYF